This is a list of T cell receptor beta chains from one sample in a study of cytomegalovirus exposure and HLA in healthy donors. Some clones are missing from TCRdb's copy, which holds only in-frame ones; the method was immunoSEQ multiplex PCR. The sample lists about 150,000 clones, more than 75% seen once, with about 13% in the top ten. Sequenced input: PBMCs. The receptors come from a man aged 25 to 40 in good health and CMV-seropositive. The CDR3 runs from the conserved cysteine through the conserved F or W. Each record gives: clone size, J gene, D gene, V gene, CDR3 DNA, CDR3 protein. D genes are given only for firm matches. Clone size appears in some rows only: once, few, many, or a class for an expanded clone.

abundance: NA
j_gene: TRBJ1-2
d_gene: NA
v_gene: TRBV20-1
CDR3nt: TGCAGTGCTAGAGCGAACTATGGCTACACCTTC
CDR3aa: CSARANYGYTF

abundance: NA
j_gene: TRBJ2-1
d_gene: TRBD2
v_gene: TRBV7-9
CDR3nt: TGTGCCAGCAGCTTATGGGCGGGAGGGAATGAGCAGTTCTTC
CDR3aa: CASSLWAGGNEQFF

abundance: NA
j_gene: TRBJ2-5
d_gene: NA
v_gene: TRBV7-9
CDR3nt: TGTGCCAGCAGCTTTAGAGCAACAGAGACCCAGTACTTC
CDR3aa: CASSFRATETQYF

abundance: few
j_gene: TRBJ1-1
d_gene: TRBD1
v_gene: TRBV6-6
CDR3nt: TGTGCCAGCAGTTACAAGGACAGGGGGAACACTGAAGCTTTCTTT
CDR3aa: CASSYKDRGNTEAFF

abundance: few
j_gene: TRBJ2-3
d_gene: NA
v_gene: TRBV28
CDR3nt: TGTGCCAGCAGTTTCTCCTCATTCAGGCTAGCGCATAGCACAGATACGCAGTATTTT
CDR3aa: CASSFSSFRLAHSTDTQYF

abundance: many
j_gene: TRBJ1-1
d_gene: TRBD1
v_gene: TRBV5-1
CDR3nt: TGCGCCAGCAGCTTGAGGACTAACAGGGGGCGAACTGAAGCTTTCTTT
CDR3aa: CASSLRTNRGRTEAFF

abundance: NA
j_gene: TRBJ2-1
d_gene: TRBD2
v_gene: TRBV7-3
CDR3nt: TGTGCCAGCAGCTTCTCTAGCGGGAGGGGGAATGAGCAGTTCTTC
CDR3aa: CASSFSSGRGNEQFF

abundance: NA
j_gene: TRBJ2-1
d_gene: NA
v_gene: TRBV2
CDR3nt: TGTGCCAGCAGCACGACTATACACTACAATGAGCAGTTCTTC
CDR3aa: CASSTTIHYNEQFF

abundance: NA
j_gene: TRBJ1-3
d_gene: NA
v_gene: TRBV10-3
CDR3nt: TGTGCCATCACTACGGGATCAGGAAACACCATATATTTT
CDR3aa: CAITTGSGNTIYF

abundance: once
j_gene: TRBJ2-1
d_gene: TRBD2
v_gene: TRBV7-9
CDR3nt: TGTGCCAGCAGCTTAGTAGCGGGAGTTCTACATGAGCAGTTCTTC
CDR3aa: CASSLVAGVLHEQFF

abundance: NA
j_gene: TRBJ2-7
d_gene: NA
v_gene: TRBV28
CDR3nt: TGTGCCAGCAGTCCCCTTGACAGGTACTCCTACGAGCAGTACTTC
CDR3aa: CASSPLDRYSYEQYF

abundance: NA
j_gene: TRBJ2-7
d_gene: NA
v_gene: TRBV5-1
CDR3nt: TGCGCCAGCAGCTTTACAGGGTCGTACGAGCAGTACTTC
CDR3aa: CASSFTGSYEQYF

abundance: NA
j_gene: TRBJ2-1
d_gene: NA
v_gene: TRBV5-1
CDR3nt: TGCGCCAGCAGCCTGGGACTGCTGAGCAATGAGCAGTTCTTC
CDR3aa: CASSLGLLSNEQFF

abundance: NA
j_gene: TRBJ2-2
d_gene: NA
v_gene: TRBV2
CDR3nt: TGTGCCAGCATGGAGGAGCTGAACACCGGGGAGCTGTTTTTT
CDR3aa: CASMEELNTGELFF